One and the same sample provided the 11 T cell receptor beta chains below, sequenced in a study of shared clonotypes between healthy human individuals. Terminally differentiated effector memory CD45RA+ cells were excluded from the naive CD8 cells, which were CD45RO-negative and positively selected for CCR7. Profiling relied on immunoSEQ multiplex PCR, and the TCRdb table lists in-frame clones only, not all of them. The sample consists of 750,000 to 1,000,000 clones, nearly 95% of them appearing once. Sequenced sample: naive CD8+ T cells sorted from blood. The receptors were gathered from a young man in good health.

The chain carries TRBV19 and TRBJ2-1, with D hard to call. CDR3 size: 13 residues. The V end was cut by 6 bases, the J end by 4 bases, with 10 bases between. The germline CDR1 and CDR2 sequences are LNHDA and SQIVND (reference sequence). CDR3 sequence reads: CASRFRGYNEQFF. The CDR3 nucleotides are TGTGCCAGTAGGTTCCGCGGATACAATGAGCAGTTCTTC.

The gene calls are TRBV7-8 and TRBJ2-2, with TRBD2 matching over 9 bases. This CDR3 has 16 residues. The germline V gene encodes CDR1 SGHVS and CDR2 FQNEAQ. J was trimmed by 8 bases and V by 4 bases; bases with no gene match: 11. In nucleotides, the CDR3 is TGTGCCAGCAGCTCAGAAGCGGGAGGTCGGGGAGGGGAGCTGTTTTTT. This sequence encodes CASSSEAGGRGGELFF.

Concerning this clone: A much more abundant neighbour one base away suggests this may be a read error. Different DNA sequences within this sample yield the same CDR3. The J gene is TRBJ2-7, the V gene TRBV7-9, with no clear D. CDR1 is SEHNR, CDR2 FQNEAQ, per germline (reference sequence). The length of the CDR3 is 12 residues. The V end lost 5 bases, the J end lost 2 bases, and 7 bases lay between the germline ends. CDR3 loop: CASSPNPYEQYF. As DNA, the CDR3 is TGTGCCAGCAGCCCCAACCCCTACGAGCAGTACTTC. Supplemented by reference TRBV7-9 and TRBJ2-7, the full variable domain reads DTGVSQNPRHKITKRGQNVTFRCDPISEHNRLYWYRQTLGQGPEFLTYFQNEAQLEKSRLLSDRFSAERPKGSFSTLEIQRTEQGDSAMYLCASSPNPYEQYFGPGTRLTVT.

The chain links TRBV7-9 to TRBJ1-2; D is unclear. Germline V gives CDR1 SEHNR, CDR2 FQNEAQ (reference sequence). The CDR3 is made up of 13 amino acids. CDR3 sequence reads: CVLRVVAPYGYTF. CDR3 in DNA: TGTGTACTGAGGGTGGTGGCACCCTATGGCTACACCTTC.

The chain has TRBV27 and TRBJ2-7; maybe TRBD1 (5 bases). CDR1 and CDR2 from the germline V gene are MNHEY and SMNVEV (reference sequence). The V gene lost 5 bases and the J gene lost 2 bases, with 16 bases spanning the gap. The CDR3 runs to 15 residues. The DNA for the CDR3 is TGTGCCAGCAGTGCGAGTCCGAGACAGACCTACGAGCAGTACTTC. It yields the protein CASSASPRQTYEQYF.

V gene TRBV27 combines with J gene TRBJ2-3, with D tentatively TRBD2 (5 bases). Trimming pared 11 bases from V and 3 bases from J, leaving 15 bases between. This CDR3 has 13 residues. Germline loops: CDR1 MNHEY, CDR2 SMNVEV (reference sequence). DNA of the CDR3: TGTGCCTCCGGAGGCGTAGGGACAGATACGCAGTATTTT. Protein: CASGGVGTDTQYF.

The J gene is TRBJ2-5, the V gene TRBV11-2, with unresolved D. CDR3 length: 13 amino acids. CDR1 SGHAT and CDR2 FQNNGV come from the germline V gene. V was clipped by 7 bases and J by 5 bases, with 14 bases between them. CDR3 bases: TGTGCCAGCAACGCCGGGTTTGGGGAGACCCAGTACTTC. Protein product: CASNAGFGETQYF. Together with reference TRBV11-2 and TRBJ2-5, the CDR3 gives the full variable domain: EAGVAQSPRYKIIEKRQSVAFWCNPISGHATLYWYQQILGQGPKLLIQFQNNGVVDDSQLPKDRFSAERLKGVDSTLKIQPAKLEDSAVYLCASNAGFGETQYFGPGTRLLVL.

This chain links TRBV6-6 with TRBJ2-1; possible D gene TRBD2, 6 bases. Germline V gives CDR1 MNHNY, CDR2 SVGAGI (reference sequence). V lost 4 bases to trimming and J lost 1 base, with 11 bases between them. This CDR3 contains 15 residues. Here the CDR3 DNA reads TGTGCCAGCAGTTCCCTCGGGGGTTCCTACAATGAGCAGTTCTTC. Amino acids: CASSSLGGSYNEQFF.

The chain uses TRBV6-5 and TRBJ2-7, with a weak D call TRBD2 (6 bases). V was shortened by 4 bases and J by 2 bases, with 9 bases between the two germline ends. The CDR3 covers 13 residues. In germline, CDR1 is MNHEY, CDR2 SVGAGI. CDR3 nucleotides: TGTGCCAGCAGTTTTGCGGGGCCCTACGAGCAGTACTTC. Encoded protein: CASSFAGPYEQYF.

The chain is built from TRBV13 and TRBJ2-5; TRBD1 aligns across 10 bases. The germline gives CDR1 PRHDT, CDR2 FYEKMQ (reference sequence). V lost 5 bases and J lost 4; bases outside the gene matches: 4. The CDR3 has 14 residues. CDR3 region: CASSQDRGRETQYF. CDR3 bases: TGTGCCAGCAGCCAAGACAGGGGGCGAGAGACCCAGTACTTC.

The chain uses TRBV9 and TRBJ1-2; 8 positions match TRBD1. Germline values: CDR1 SGDLS, CDR2 YYNGEE. The J segment lost 3 bases and the V segment lost 5 bases, leaving 0 bases of the junction unmatched. This CDR3 has 12 amino acids. CDR3 coding DNA: TGTGCCAGCAGGGGACAGGACTATGGCTACACCTTC. As protein: CASRGQDYGYTF.